This TCR beta chain was found in a study of CD8 T cells in Susac syndrome. The multiple sclerosis control group was made up of treatment-naive patients with stable or active relapsing-remitting disease. Negative magnetic isolation gave CD8+ and CD4+ cells; FACS enriched CD8+ TEMRA. For this clonotype: No antigen is known for it.

Study-level points and caveats: The study recognized that the number of individuals in its TCR sequencing and HLA analysis was relatively small.

After extraction with the RNeasy kit, roughly 0.5 to 1 ug of the RNA was reverse transcribed using random hexamers. Amplification of TCR beta CDR3 across 54 Vbeta and 13 Jbeta was performed with immunoSEQ multiplex PCR. Via MiXCR, TCRdb re-called the immunoSEQ multiplex PCR reads, giving one row per CDR3 protein. The repertoire includes around 200,000 distinct CDR3 sequences, almost 96% of them detected once, and 0.093% sits in the top ten. The CDR3 extends over 14 amino acids. Trimming removed 8 bases from V and 3 bases from J; junction bases left unmatched: 7. Sequencing was carried out using CD4+ T cells from PBMCs. This sequence joins TRBV12-3 or TRBV12-4 and TRBJ2-3, with TRBD2 matching over 8 bases. The receptor comes from a human donor with multiple sclerosis. The CDR3 sequence is CASVPRGVTDTQYF. In DNA, the CDR3 is TGTGCCAGCGTCCCGCGGGGGGTAACAGATACGCAGTATTTT.